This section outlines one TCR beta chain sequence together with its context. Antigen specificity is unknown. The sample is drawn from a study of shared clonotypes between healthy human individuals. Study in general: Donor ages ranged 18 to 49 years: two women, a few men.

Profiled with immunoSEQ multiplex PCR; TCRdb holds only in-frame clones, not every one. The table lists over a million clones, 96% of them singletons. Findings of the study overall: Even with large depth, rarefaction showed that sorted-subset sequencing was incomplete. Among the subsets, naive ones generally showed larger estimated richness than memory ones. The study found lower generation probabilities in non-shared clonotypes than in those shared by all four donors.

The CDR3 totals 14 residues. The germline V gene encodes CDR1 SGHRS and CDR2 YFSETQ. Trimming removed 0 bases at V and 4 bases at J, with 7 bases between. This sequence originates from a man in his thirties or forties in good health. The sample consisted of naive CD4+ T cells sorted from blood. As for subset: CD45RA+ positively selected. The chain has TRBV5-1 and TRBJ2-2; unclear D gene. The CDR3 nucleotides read TGCGCCAGCAGCTTGGAACCACTCACCGGGGAGCTGTTTTTT. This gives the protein CASSLEPLTGELFF.